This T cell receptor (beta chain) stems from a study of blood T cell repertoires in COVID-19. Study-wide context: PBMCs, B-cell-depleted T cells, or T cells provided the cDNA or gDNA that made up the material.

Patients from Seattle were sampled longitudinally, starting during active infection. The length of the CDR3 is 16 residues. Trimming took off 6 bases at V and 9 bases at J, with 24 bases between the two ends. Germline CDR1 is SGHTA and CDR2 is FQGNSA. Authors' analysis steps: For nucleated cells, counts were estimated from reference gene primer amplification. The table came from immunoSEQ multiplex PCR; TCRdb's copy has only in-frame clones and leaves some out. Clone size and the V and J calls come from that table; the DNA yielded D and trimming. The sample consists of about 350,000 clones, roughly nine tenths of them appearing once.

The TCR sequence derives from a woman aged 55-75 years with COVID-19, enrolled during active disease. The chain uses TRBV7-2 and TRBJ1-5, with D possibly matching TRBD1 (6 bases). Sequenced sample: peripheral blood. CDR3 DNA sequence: TGTGCCAGCAGTCTTATGGGGGGGCACAACAATTCGCCCCAGCATTTT. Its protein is CASSLMGGHNNSPQHF.